This T cell receptor beta chain is from a study of blood T cells in healthy people across ages. Concerning this clonotype: The germline gene is not matched at one end of the junction; a read error may be the cause.

PCR was performed a second time for about 6 to 12 cycles using a sample-barcoded 5' primer and a J-beta primer mix. TCRdb called the 5' RACE reads again in MiXCR, with one record for every CDR3 protein. The sample shows approximately 810,000 distinct CDR3 sequences, under 40% of them seen only once. The CDR3 is made up of 17 amino acids. Germline V lookup: CDR1 SGHRS, CDR2 YFSETQ. Sequencing input: blood. The receptor was derived from a man between 18 and 29 years old in good health. This chain links TRBV5-1 with TRBJ2-3, with TRBD1 matching 12 bases. CDR3 in amino acids: CASCLVGGQGAGDTQYF. The CDR3 DNA sequence: TGCGCCAGCTGCTTGGTAGGGGGACAGGGGGCAGGAGATACGCAGTATTTT.